This T cell receptor (beta chain) comes out of a study of graft-versus-host responses after intestinal transplantation. Method: immunoSEQ multiplex PCR; TCRdb's copy keeps in-frame clones and lacks some. Of some 79,000 clones listed, less than 90% are singletons. V lost 2 bases and J lost 0, with 11 bases in between. The CDR3 runs 15 residues. Per germline, CDR1 LNHDA and CDR2 SQIVND (reference sequence). In regard to this clone: Its antigen is still unknown.

This chain uses TRBV19 with TRBJ2-7; weak D call: TRBD2 (6 bases). The specimen was unstimulated CD4+ T cells sorted from spleen or lymph node cells, collected before intestinal transplant. This TCR was recovered from a human donor who received an intestinal transplant. The CDR3 is CASSIRTGDSYEQYF. For the CDR3, the DNA is TGTGCCAGTAGTATACGGACGGGGGACTCCTACGAGCAGTACTTC.